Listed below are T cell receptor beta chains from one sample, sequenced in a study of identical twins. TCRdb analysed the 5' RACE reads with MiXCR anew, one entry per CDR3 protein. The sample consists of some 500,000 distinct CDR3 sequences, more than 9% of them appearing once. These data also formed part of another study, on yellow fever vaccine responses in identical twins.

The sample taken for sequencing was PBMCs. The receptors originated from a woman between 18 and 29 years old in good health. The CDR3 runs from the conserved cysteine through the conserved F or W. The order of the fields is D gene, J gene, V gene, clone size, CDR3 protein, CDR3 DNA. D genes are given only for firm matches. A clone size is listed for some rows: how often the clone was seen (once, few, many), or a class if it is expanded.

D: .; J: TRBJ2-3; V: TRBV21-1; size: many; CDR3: CASSKLRGGRAKTQYF; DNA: TGTGCCAGCAGCAAATTGAGGGGTGGGCGGGCGAAGACGCAGTATTTT
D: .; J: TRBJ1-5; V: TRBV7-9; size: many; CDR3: CASSFGGNQPQHF; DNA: TGTGCCAGCAGCTTCGGAGGGAATCAGCCCCAGCATTTT
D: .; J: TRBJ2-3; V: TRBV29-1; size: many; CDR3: CSVQPQGKADTQYF; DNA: TGCAGCGTCCAACCACAGGGAAAGGCAGATACGCAGTATTTT
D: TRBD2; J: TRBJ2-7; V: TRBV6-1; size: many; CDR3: CASMGLAGGLSYEQYF; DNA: TGTGCCAGCATGGGACTAGCGGGGGGCCTATCCTACGAGCAGTACTTC
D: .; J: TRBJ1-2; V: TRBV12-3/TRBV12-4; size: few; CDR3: CASATDMGGYTF; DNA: TGTGCCAGCGCAACCGACATGGGTGGCTACACCTTC
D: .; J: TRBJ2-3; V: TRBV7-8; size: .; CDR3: CASSPGGLAVDTQYF; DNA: TGTGCCAGCAGCCCAGGCGGCCTAGCCGTGGATACGCAGTATTTT
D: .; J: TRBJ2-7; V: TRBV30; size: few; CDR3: CAWSVLGRDYEQYF; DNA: TGTGCCTGGAGTGTATTGGGAAGAGACTACGAGCAGTACTTC
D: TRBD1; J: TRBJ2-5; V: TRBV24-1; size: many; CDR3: CATSRPGGEETQYF; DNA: TGTGCCACCAGTCGGCCAGGGGGCGAGGAGACCCAGTACTTC
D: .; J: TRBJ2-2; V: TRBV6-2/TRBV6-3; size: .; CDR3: CATTRVNTGELFF; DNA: TGTGCCACCACCCGGGTCAACACCGGGGAGCTGTTTTTT
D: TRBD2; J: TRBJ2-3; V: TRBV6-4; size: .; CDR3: CASSDRFNWGGTDTQYF; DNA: TGTGCCAGCAGTGACCGTTTCAATTGGGGGGGAACGGATACGCAGTATTTT
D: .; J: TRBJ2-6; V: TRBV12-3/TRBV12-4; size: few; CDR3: CASSLAATRAGANVLTF; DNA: TGTGCCAGCAGTTTAGCGGCTACTAGAGCTGGGGCCAACGTCCTGACTTTC
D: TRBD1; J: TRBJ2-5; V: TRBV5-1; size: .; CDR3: CASSSAGTGGRETQYF; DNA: TGCGCCAGCAGCTCCGCCGGGACAGGGGGCCGGGAGACCCAGTACTTC
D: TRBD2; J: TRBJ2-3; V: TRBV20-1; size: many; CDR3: CSARTSGTDTQYF; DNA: TGCAGTGCTAGAACTAGCGGCACAGATACGCAGTATTTT
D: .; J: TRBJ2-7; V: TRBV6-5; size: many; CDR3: CASSYGPGGGEQYF; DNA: TGTGCCAGCAGTTACGGGCCAGGAGGAGGCGAGCAGTACTTC
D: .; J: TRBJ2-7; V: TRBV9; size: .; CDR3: CASSVGVSGFHEQYF; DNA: TGTGCCAGCAGCGTAGGGGTTTCGGGTTTCCACGAGCAGTACTTC
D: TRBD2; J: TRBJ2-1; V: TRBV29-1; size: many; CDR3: CSVAPAGAIYNEQFF; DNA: TGCAGCGTTGCCCCAGCGGGGGCCATTTACAATGAGCAGTTCTTC
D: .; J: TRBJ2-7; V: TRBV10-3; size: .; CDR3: CAISTGQSHSSYEQYF; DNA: TGTGCCATCAGTACTGGACAGAGTCATAGCTCCTACGAGCAGTACTTC
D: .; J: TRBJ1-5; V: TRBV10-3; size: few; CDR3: CAISESQGVQPQHF; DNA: TGTGCCATCAGTGAGTCCCAGGGAGTCCAGCCCCAGCATTTT
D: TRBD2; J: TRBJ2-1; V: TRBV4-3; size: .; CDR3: CASSHSGSLTYNEQFF; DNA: TGCGCCAGCAGCCATAGCGGGAGCCTTACCTACAATGAGCAGTTCTTC
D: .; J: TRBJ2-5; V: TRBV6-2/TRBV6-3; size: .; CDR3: CASSPDFSRGTQYF; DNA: TGTGCCAGCAGCCCGGACTTTTCCCGAGGGACCCAGTACTTC
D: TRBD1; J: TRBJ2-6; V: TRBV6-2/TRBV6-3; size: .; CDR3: CASSPQGVGANVLTF; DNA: TGTGCCAGCAGTCCACAGGGGGTTGGGGCCAACGTCCTGACTTTC
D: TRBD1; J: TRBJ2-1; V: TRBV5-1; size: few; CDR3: CASSFNRRQGMSNEQFF; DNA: TGCGCCAGCAGCTTCAATAGGCGACAGGGAATGTCCAATGAGCAGTTCTTC
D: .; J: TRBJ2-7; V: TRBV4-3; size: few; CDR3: CASSQDFGAVYEQYF; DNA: TGCGCCAGCAGCCAAGATTTTGGGGCCGTTTACGAGCAGTACTTC
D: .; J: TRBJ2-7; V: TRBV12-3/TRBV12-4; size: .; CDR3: CASRGDTSYEQYF; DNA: TGTGCCAGCAGGGGAGACACGTCCTACGAGCAGTACTTC
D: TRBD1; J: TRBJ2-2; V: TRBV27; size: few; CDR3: CASSLRGHTGELFF; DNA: TGTGCCAGCAGTTTAAGGGGGCACACCGGGGAGCTGTTTTTT
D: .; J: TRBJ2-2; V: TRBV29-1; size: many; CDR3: CSVLVSTGELFF; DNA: TGCAGCGTACTAGTATCCACCGGGGAGCTGTTTTTT
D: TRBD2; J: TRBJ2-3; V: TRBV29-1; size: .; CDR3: CSVGGRGGTDTQYF; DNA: TGCAGCGTTGGAGGTCGGGGGGGAACAGATACGCAGTATTTT
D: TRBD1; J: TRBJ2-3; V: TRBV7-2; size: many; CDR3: CASSPGTGADTQYF; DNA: TGTGCCAGCAGCCCGGGGACAGGGGCAGATACGCAGTATTTT
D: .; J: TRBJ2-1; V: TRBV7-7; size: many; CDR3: CASSLGGAGEDNEQFF; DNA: TGTGCTAGCAGCTTGGGGGGGGCAGGCGAAGACAATGAGCAGTTCTTC
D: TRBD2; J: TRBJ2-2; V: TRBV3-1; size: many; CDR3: CASSQALGGSGELFF; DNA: TGTGCCAGCAGCCAAGCCCTCGGGGGGTCCGGGGAGCTGTTTTTT
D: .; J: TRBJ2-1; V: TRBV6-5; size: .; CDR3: CASSYAQGYYDEQFF; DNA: TGTGCCAGCAGTTACGCGCAGGGTTATTACGATGAGCAGTTCTTC
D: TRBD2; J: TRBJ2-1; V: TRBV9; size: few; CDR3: CASSASGGLYEQFF; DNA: TGTGCCAGCAGCGCTAGCGGGGGGCTTTATGAGCAGTTCTTC
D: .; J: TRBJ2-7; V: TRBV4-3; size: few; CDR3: CASSQGAGQSYEQYF; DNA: TGCGCCAGCAGCCAAGGGGCGGGGCAGTCCTACGAGCAGTACTTC
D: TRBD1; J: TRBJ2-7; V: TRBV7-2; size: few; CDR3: CASSLWAQGQGALEQYF; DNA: TGTGCCAGCAGCTTATGGGCACAGGGACAGGGGGCCCTCGAGCAGTACTTC
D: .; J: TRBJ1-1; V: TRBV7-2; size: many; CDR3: CASSFGGYTEAFF; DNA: TGTGCCAGCAGCTTCGGGGGGTATACTGAAGCTTTCTTT
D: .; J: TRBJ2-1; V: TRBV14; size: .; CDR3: CASSQSRSSNEQFF; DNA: TGTGCCAGCAGCCAGAGTAGGTCCTCCAATGAGCAGTTCTTC
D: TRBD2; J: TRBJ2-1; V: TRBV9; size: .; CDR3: CASSVSGAGSRYNEQFF; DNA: TGTGCCAGCAGCGTATCGGGAGCGGGGTCGAGGTACAATGAGCAGTTCTTC
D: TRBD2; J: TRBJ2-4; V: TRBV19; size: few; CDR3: CASSMVGLAGAKNIQYF; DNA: TGTGCCAGTAGTATGGTGGGACTAGCGGGAGCCAAAAACATTCAGTACTTC
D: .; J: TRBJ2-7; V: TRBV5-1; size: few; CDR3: CASSLAGQRLSYEQYF; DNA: TGCGCCAGCAGCTTGGCAGGGCAGCGACTCTCCTACGAGCAGTACTTC
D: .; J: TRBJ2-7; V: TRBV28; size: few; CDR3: CASRTHYEQYF; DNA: TGTGCCAGCAGGACCCACTACGAGCAGTACTTC
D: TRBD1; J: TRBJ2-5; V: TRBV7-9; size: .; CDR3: CASSFPTGVETQYF; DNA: TGTGCCAGCAGCTTTCCTACAGGGGTGGAGACCCAGTACTTC
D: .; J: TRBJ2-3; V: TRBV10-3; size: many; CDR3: CAISEYSGDTQYF; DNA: TGTGCCATCAGTGAATATTCTGGAGATACGCAGTATTTT
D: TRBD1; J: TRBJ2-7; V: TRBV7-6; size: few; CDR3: CASSFMRGPSYEQYF; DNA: TGTGCCAGCAGCTTCATGAGGGGGCCTTCCTACGAGCAGTACTTC
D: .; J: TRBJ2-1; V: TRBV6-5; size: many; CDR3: CASSYPGLEQFF; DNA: TGTGCCAGCAGTTACCCAGGGTTAGAGCAGTTCTTC
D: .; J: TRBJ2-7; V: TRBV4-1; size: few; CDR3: CASSQQGGFSYEQYF; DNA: TGCGCCAGCAGCCAACAAGGAGGGTTTTCTTACGAGCAGTACTTC
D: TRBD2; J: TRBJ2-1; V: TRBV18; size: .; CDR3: CASSPGLAGGNRYNEQFF; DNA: TGTGCCAGCTCACCTGGACTAGCGGGAGGGAATCGATACAATGAGCAGTTCTTC
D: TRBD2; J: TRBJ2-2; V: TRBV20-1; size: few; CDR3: CSARAGTSGETGELFF; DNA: TGCAGTGCTAGAGCCGGGACTAGCGGGGAAACCGGGGAGCTGTTTTTT
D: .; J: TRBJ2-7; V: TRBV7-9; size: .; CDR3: CASSNEAASSYEQYF; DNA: TGTGCCAGCAGCAACGAGGCGGCGTCCTCCTACGAGCAGTACTTC
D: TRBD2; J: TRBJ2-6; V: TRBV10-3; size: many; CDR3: CASRGVGANVLTF; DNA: TGTGCCAGTCGGGGGGTTGGGGCCAACGTCCTGACTTTC
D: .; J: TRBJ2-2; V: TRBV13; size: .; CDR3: CASSDPGSPGELFF; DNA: TGTGCCAGCAGCGATCCGGGATCCCCCGGGGAGCTGTTTTTT
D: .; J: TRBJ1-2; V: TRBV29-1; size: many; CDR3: CSVEDRGGGYTF; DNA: TGCAGCGTTGAAGATCGTGGCGGCGGCTACACCTTC
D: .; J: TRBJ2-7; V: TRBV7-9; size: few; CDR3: CASSGRVAGEQYF; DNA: TGTGCCAGCAGCGGGCGGGTGGCCGGAGAGCAGTACTTC
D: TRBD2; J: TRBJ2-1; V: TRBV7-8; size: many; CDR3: CASSSGLAGLYNEQFF; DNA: TGTGCCAGCAGCTCGGGACTAGCGGGACTTTACAATGAGCAGTTCTTC